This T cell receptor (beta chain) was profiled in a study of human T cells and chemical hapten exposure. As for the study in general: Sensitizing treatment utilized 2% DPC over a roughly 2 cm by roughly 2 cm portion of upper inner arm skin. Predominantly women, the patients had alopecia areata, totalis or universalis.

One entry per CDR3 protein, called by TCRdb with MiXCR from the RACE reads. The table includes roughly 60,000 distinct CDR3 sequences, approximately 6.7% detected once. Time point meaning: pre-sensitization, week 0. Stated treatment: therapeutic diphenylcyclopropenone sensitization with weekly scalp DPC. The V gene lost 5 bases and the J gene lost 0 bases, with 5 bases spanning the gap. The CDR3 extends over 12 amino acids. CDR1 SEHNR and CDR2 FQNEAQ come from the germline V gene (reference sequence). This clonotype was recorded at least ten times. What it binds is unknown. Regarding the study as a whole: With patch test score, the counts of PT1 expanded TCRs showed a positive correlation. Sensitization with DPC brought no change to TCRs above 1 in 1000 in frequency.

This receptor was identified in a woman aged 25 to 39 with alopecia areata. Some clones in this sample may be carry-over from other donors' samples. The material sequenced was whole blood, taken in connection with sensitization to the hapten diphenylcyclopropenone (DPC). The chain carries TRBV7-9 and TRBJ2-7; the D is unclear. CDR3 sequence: CASSTTSYEQYF. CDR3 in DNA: TGTGCCAGCAGCACAACCTCCTACGAGCAGTACTTC.